Presented here are 10 T cell receptor beta chains from one specimen sequenced in a study of T cell responses to AZD1222 COVID-19 vaccine. Method: immunoSEQ multiplex PCR; TCRdb's copy keeps in-frame clones and lacks some. The sample consists of tens of thousands of clones, 89% of them appearing once. This specimen was peripheral blood, taken 28 days after the second AZD1222 dose. These receptors originate from an adult who received the AZD1222 COVID-19 vaccine.

CDR3 coding DNA: TGTGCCAGCAGCTCCACTTCTAGCGGGAGGGCCGGGGAGACCCAGTACTTC. The encoded protein is CASSSTSSGRAGETQYF. The chain carries TRBV7-2 and TRBJ2-5, with 12 positions matching TRBD2. CDR1 and CDR2 from the germline V gene are SGHTA and FQGNSA. The CDR3 loop spans 17 amino acids. The trim removed 4 bases at V and 5 bases at J, leaving 11 bases unmatched.

The chain combines TRBV4-3 with TRBJ2-6; D not resolved. The CDR3 has 18 residues. The germline gives CDR1 LGHNA, CDR2 YSLEER. With 0 bases removed from V and 1 base from J, the gap between germline ends came to 13 bases. CDR3 DNA sequence: TGCGCCAGCAGCCAAGATCCGGGCATCCCTTCTGGGGCCAACGTCCTGACTTTC. It specifies CASSQDPGIPSGANVLTF.

The gene calls are TRBV7-8 and TRBJ1-5; D is perhaps TRBD1 (5 bases). The CDR3 is 15 amino acids. V was trimmed by 6 bases and J by 9 bases, leaving 21 bases between them. In germline, CDR1 is SGHVS, CDR2 FQNEAQ. This CDR3 is CASRLAGQGDGPQHF. CDR3 sequence (DNA): TGTGCCAGCAGACTAGCTGGCCAGGGCGATGGGCCCCAGCATTTT.

This chain uses TRBV9 with TRBJ2-2; tentatively, D is TRBD2 (5 bases). The CDR3 covers 14 residues. Germline CDR1 SGDLS, CDR2 YYNGEE. V dropped 0 bases and J dropped 8 bases, with 11 bases sitting between them. The CDR3 loop is CASSVEPRGGELFF. In nucleotides, the CDR3 is TGTGCCAGCAGCGTAGAGCCCCGGGGTGGGGAGCTGTTTTTT.

Points on this clone: The same CDR3 can be traced to other DNA sequences in this sample. The gene calls are TRBV27 and TRBJ2-3; 12 bases fit TRBD2. J gave up 2 bases and V 5 bases, and 5 bases lay outside the gene matches. The germline V gene has CDR1 MNHEY and CDR2 SMNVEV (reference sequence). The CDR3 consists of 16 residues. CDR3 bases: TGTGCCAGCAGTCCTCGACTAGCGGGAGCCACAGATACGCAGTATTTT. Translation gives CASSPRLAGATDTQYF.

The chain employs TRBV29-1 and TRBJ2-7; no firm D call. The CDR3 runs 13 residues. CDR1 SQVTM and CDR2 ANQGSEA come from the germline V gene. The V and J ends lost 3 bases and 3 bases respectively, with 12 bases between them. The chain's CDR3 is CSVDLGRLYEQYF. The CDR3 DNA reads TGCAGCGTTGATCTCGGCAGACTCTACGAGCAGTACTTC.

The chain employs TRBV29-1 and TRBJ2-5, with a tentative D call TRBD2 (6 bases). The ends were cut back, 5 bases at V and 5 bases at J, with 18 bases in the middle. The CDR3 runs to 14 residues. Germline V gives CDR1 SQVTM, CDR2 ANQGSEA. The CDR3 sequence is CSVHPGTLWETQYF. The CDR3 DNA is TGCAGCGTTCACCCCGGGACTCTGTGGGAGACCCAGTACTTC.

The J gene is TRBJ2-7, the V gene TRBV7-9, with 12 bases that match TRBD2. The germline CDR1 and CDR2 sequences are SEHNR and FQNEAQ (reference sequence). The CDR3 runs 13 residues. The ends lost 8 bases at V and 7 bases at J; junction bases unmatched: 6. The CDR3 protein is CASSTSGSREQYV. CDR3 nucleotides: TGTGCCAGCTCGACTAGCGGGAGTCGAGAGCAGTACGTC.

This clone was seen a few times. The V call is TRBV5-1, the J call TRBJ2-2; D might be TRBD2 (6 bases). V was cut by 0 bases and J by 3 bases, with 12 bases left in between. This CDR3 has 16 amino acids. The V gene's germline CDR1 is SGHRS and CDR2 YFSETQ. The CDR3 loop is CASSLGRGSYTGELFF. CDR3 bases: TGCGCCAGCAGCTTGGGGCGGGGTTCGTACACCGGGGAGCTGTTTTTT.

V gene TRBV5-1 combines with J gene TRBJ1-2; the D gene is possibly TRBD1 (5 bases). This CDR3 region has 13 residues. Trimming removed 4 bases from V and 4 bases from J, with 11 bases in between. Germline CDR1 and CDR2: SGHRS and YFSETQ. CDR3 in amino acids: CASSGRGVYGYTF. In nucleotides, the CDR3 is TGCGCCAGCAGCGGCCGGGGCGTCTATGGCTACACCTTC.